A selection of T cell receptor beta chains follows, all from one sample in a study of shared clonotypes between healthy human individuals. Profiled with immunoSEQ multiplex PCR; TCRdb holds only in-frame clones, not every one. The sample has around 1.6 million clones, 95% to 99% seen once. Source material: naive CD4+ T cells sorted from blood. The receptors were gathered from a man aged 25 to 40 in good health. Both conserved end residues are part of each CDR3. The order of the fields is V gene, clone size, J gene, D gene, CDR3 protein, CDR3 DNA. A D gene is named only where the DNA matches it firmly. The size field is filled for only some rows; it gives once, few, many or a size class.

V gene: TRBV4-3; clone size: .; J gene: TRBJ2-4; D gene: .; CDR3 protein: CASSQDTRPGQVSQLAKNIQYF; CDR3 DNA: TGCGCCAGCAGCCAAGATACCCGTCCGGGGCAGGTCTCCCAATTAGCCAAAAACATTCAGTACTTC
V gene: TRBV11-1; clone size: .; J gene: TRBJ1-1; D gene: .; CDR3 protein: CASSLTQGGNTEAFF; CDR3 DNA: TGTGCCAGCAGCTTAACCCAGGGAGGGAACACTGAAGCTTTCTTT
V gene: TRBV18; clone size: once; J gene: TRBJ2-7; D gene: TRBD2; CDR3 protein: CASSPRVAGGPDEQYF; CDR3 DNA: TGTGCCAGCTCACCTCGCGTGGCGGGAGGGCCGGACGAGCAGTACTTC
V gene: TRBV28; clone size: .; J gene: TRBJ2-5; D gene: .; CDR3 protein: CASNLPGETQYF; CDR3 DNA: TGTGCCAGCAACTTACCGGGGGAGACCCAGTACTTC
V gene: TRBV19; clone size: .; J gene: TRBJ2-7; D gene: TRBD2; CDR3 protein: CASSILAGGPYEQYF; CDR3 DNA: TGTGCCAGTAGTATTCTAGCGGGAGGGCCCTACGAGCAGTACTTC
V gene: TRBV7-3; clone size: .; J gene: TRBJ2-2; D gene: TRBD2; CDR3 protein: CASSLTSGRAFAGELFF; CDR3 DNA: TGTGCCAGCAGCTTAACTAGCGGGAGGGCTTTTGCCGGGGAGCTGTTTTTT
V gene: TRBV19; clone size: .; J gene: TRBJ2-7; D gene: TRBD1; CDR3 protein: CASRNSGTGIYEQYF; CDR3 DNA: TGTGCCAGTCGTAACTCCGGGACAGGGATCTACGAGCAGTACTTC
V gene: TRBV9; clone size: .; J gene: TRBJ2-1; D gene: .; CDR3 protein: CASSADGTRYNEQFF; CDR3 DNA: TGTGCCAGCAGCGCGGACGGGACAAGGTACAATGAGCAGTTCTTC
V gene: TRBV6-5; clone size: .; J gene: TRBJ2-2; D gene: TRBD1; CDR3 protein: CASSRTGVTGELFF; CDR3 DNA: TGTGCCAGCAGTAGGACAGGGGTCACCGGGGAGCTGTTTTTT
V gene: TRBV28; clone size: .; J gene: TRBJ1-1; D gene: TRBD1; CDR3 protein: CASSRRGQGNTEAFF; CDR3 DNA: TGTGCCAGCAGCCGAAGGGGACAGGGGAACACTGAAGCTTTCTTT
V gene: TRBV9; clone size: .; J gene: TRBJ1-1; D gene: .; CDR3 protein: CASSQGPNTEAFF; CDR3 DNA: TGTGCCAGCAGTCAGGGGCCGAACACTGAAGCTTTCTTT
V gene: TRBV11-3; clone size: .; J gene: TRBJ2-7; D gene: TRBD1; CDR3 protein: CASSPRDSNYEQYF; CDR3 DNA: TGTGCCAGCAGCCCCCGGGACAGCAACTACGAGCAGTACTTC
V gene: TRBV6-1; clone size: .; J gene: TRBJ1-1; D gene: .; CDR3 protein: CASKKAGRGTEAFF; CDR3 DNA: TGTGCCAGCAAAAAGGCAGGACGGGGCACTGAAGCTTTCTTT
V gene: TRBV5-1; clone size: .; J gene: TRBJ1-1; D gene: TRBD1; CDR3 protein: CASSFTGALNTEAFF; CDR3 DNA: TGCGCCAGCAGCTTTACAGGGGCCTTGAACACTGAAGCTTTCTTT
V gene: TRBV7-6; clone size: .; J gene: TRBJ1-5; D gene: .; CDR3 protein: CASSADTLSNQPQHF; CDR3 DNA: TGTGCCAGCAGCGCAGACACCCTTAGCAATCAGCCCCAGCATTTT
V gene: TRBV9; clone size: .; J gene: TRBJ2-7; D gene: .; CDR3 protein: CASSLTGYSYEQYF; CDR3 DNA: TGTGCCAGCAGCCTTACAGGGTACTCCTACGAGCAGTACTTC
V gene: TRBV28; clone size: .; J gene: TRBJ2-1; D gene: .; CDR3 protein: CASSSPPGPRGNEQFF; CDR3 DNA: TGTGCCAGCAGTTCGCCGCCGGGACCGCGAGGCAATGAGCAGTTCTTC
V gene: TRBV7-6; clone size: .; J gene: TRBJ2-2; D gene: .; CDR3 protein: CASSRDEGTGELFF; CDR3 DNA: TGTGCCAGCAGTCGCGACGAGGGGACCGGGGAGCTGTTTTTT
V gene: TRBV7-8; clone size: .; J gene: TRBJ1-5; D gene: .; CDR3 protein: CASSPRSGGVQPQHF; CDR3 DNA: TGTGCCAGCAGCCCCAGATCGGGAGGAGTTCAGCCCCAGCATTTT
V gene: TRBV2; clone size: .; J gene: TRBJ2-5; D gene: .; CDR3 protein: CASSDRGETQYF; CDR3 DNA: TGTGCCAGCAGTGATCGGGGGGAGACCCAGTACTTC
V gene: TRBV5-6; clone size: .; J gene: TRBJ1-1; D gene: .; CDR3 protein: CASSLLLGGKDTEAFF; CDR3 DNA: TGTGCCAGCAGCTTGCTTCTTGGGGGGAAAGACACTGAAGCTTTCTTT
V gene: TRBV27; clone size: once; J gene: TRBJ2-2; D gene: .; CDR3 protein: CASSLAPAGELFF; CDR3 DNA: TGTGCCAGCAGTTTGGCCCCGGCCGGGGAGCTGTTTTTT
V gene: TRBV7-3; clone size: .; J gene: TRBJ2-1; D gene: .; CDR3 protein: CASSGTPDEQFF; CDR3 DNA: TGTGCCAGCAGCGGGACCCCGGATGAGCAGTTCTTC
V gene: TRBV5-1; clone size: .; J gene: TRBJ2-7; D gene: .; CDR3 protein: CASSLGEGTTYEQYF; CDR3 DNA: TGCGCCAGCAGCTTGGGAGAGGGAACTACCTACGAGCAGTACTTC
V gene: TRBV7-2; clone size: many; J gene: TRBJ1-2; D gene: .; CDR3 protein: CASSLETWRKGAQSYTF; CDR3 DNA: TGTGCCAGCAGCTTAGAGACTTGGCGGAAAGGGGCGCAAAGCTACACCTTC
V gene: TRBV6-6; clone size: .; J gene: TRBJ1-5; D gene: TRBD1; CDR3 protein: CASSPTTGDQPQHF; CDR3 DNA: TGTGCCAGCAGTCCAACTACAGGGGATCAGCCCCAGCATTTT
V gene: TRBV14; clone size: .; J gene: TRBJ1-3; D gene: .; CDR3 protein: CASSQPGAGNTIYF; CDR3 DNA: TGTGCCAGCAGCCAACCCGGTGCTGGAAACACCATATATTTT
V gene: TRBV18; clone size: .; J gene: TRBJ2-7; D gene: .; CDR3 protein: CASSVRDTLSYEQYF; CDR3 DNA: TGTGCCAGCTCAGTCCGGGACACTCTCTCCTACGAGCAGTACTTC
V gene: TRBV29-1; clone size: once; J gene: TRBJ2-7; D gene: TRBD2; CDR3 protein: CSVGLAGVFSYEQYF; CDR3 DNA: TGCAGCGTTGGTCTAGCGGGAGTTTTTTCCTACGAGCAGTACTTC
V gene: TRBV9; clone size: once; J gene: TRBJ1-1; D gene: .; CDR3 protein: CASSVGGFPDTEAFF; CDR3 DNA: TGTGCCAGCAGCGTAGGAGGGTTTCCGGACACTGAAGCTTTCTTT
V gene: TRBV10-3; clone size: .; J gene: TRBJ2-1; D gene: TRBD2; CDR3 protein: CAITGGGSYYNEQFF; CDR3 DNA: TGTGCAATTACGGGAGGGGGTTCGTACTACAATGAGCAGTTCTTC
V gene: TRBV5-5; clone size: .; J gene: TRBJ2-1; D gene: .; CDR3 protein: CASSFRASPLSYNEQFF; CDR3 DNA: TGTGCCAGCAGCTTTCGGGCCAGCCCCTTATCCTACAATGAGCAGTTCTTC
V gene: TRBV10-3; clone size: .; J gene: TRBJ2-3; D gene: .; CDR3 protein: CAISAGRLTDTQYF; CDR3 DNA: TGTGCCATCAGTGCGGGACGCCTCACAGATACGCAGTATTTT
V gene: TRBV11-3; clone size: once; J gene: TRBJ2-7; D gene: .; CDR3 protein: CASSRRGTAGVEQYF; CDR3 DNA: TGTGCCAGCAGCCGCCGGGGGACAGCAGGGGTCGAGCAGTACTTC
V gene: TRBV5-4; clone size: .; J gene: TRBJ2-5; D gene: TRBD2; CDR3 protein: CASSLAGPRETQYF; CDR3 DNA: TGTGCCAGCAGCCTAGCGGGCCCCAGGGAGACCCAGTACTTC
V gene: TRBV18; clone size: .; J gene: TRBJ2-1; D gene: .; CDR3 protein: CASSPSGEQFF; CDR3 DNA: TGTGCCAGCTCACCCAGCGGAGAGCAGTTCTTC
V gene: TRBV5-1; clone size: once; J gene: TRBJ2-7; D gene: .; CDR3 protein: CASSPGGDEQYF; CDR3 DNA: TGCGCCAGCAGCCCCGGGGGAGACGAGCAGTACTTC
V gene: TRBV5-1; clone size: .; J gene: TRBJ2-2; D gene: TRBD1; CDR3 protein: CASSPLTTGGTGELFF; CDR3 DNA: TGCGCCAGCAGCCCACTTACTACAGGGGGAACCGGGGAGCTGTTTTTT
V gene: TRBV29-1; clone size: .; J gene: TRBJ2-5; D gene: .; CDR3 protein: CSGNSNPGTQYF; CDR3 DNA: TGCAGCGGTAACAGTAACCCGGGGACCCAGTACTTC
V gene: TRBV15; clone size: once; J gene: TRBJ1-4; D gene: TRBD1; CDR3 protein: CATTPTGGRTNEKLFF; CDR3 DNA: TGTGCCACCACCCCGACAGGGGGTCGCACTAATGAAAAACTGTTTTTT
V gene: TRBV4-3; clone size: once; J gene: TRBJ2-3; D gene: .; CDR3 protein: CASSQDHTAVDTQYF; CDR3 DNA: TGCGCCAGCAGCCAAGATCACACTGCGGTGGATACGCAGTATTTT
V gene: TRBV6-1; clone size: .; J gene: TRBJ2-7; D gene: TRBD2; CDR3 protein: CASPSGSYEQYF; CDR3 DNA: TGTGCCAGCCCTAGCGGGAGTTACGAGCAGTACTTC
V gene: TRBV6-5; clone size: .; J gene: TRBJ2-7; D gene: TRBD2; CDR3 protein: CASGLAGGPYEQYF; CDR3 DNA: TGTGCCAGCGGACTAGCGGGAGGGCCCTACGAGCAGTACTTC
V gene: TRBV30; clone size: .; J gene: TRBJ2-6; D gene: .; CDR3 protein: CAWTVGANVLTF; CDR3 DNA: TGTGCCTGGACAGTTGGGGCCAACGTCCTGACTTTC
V gene: TRBV29-1; clone size: .; J gene: TRBJ2-5; D gene: .; CDR3 protein: CSLGQQETQYF; CDR3 DNA: TGCAGTCTGGGGCAGCAAGAGACCCAGTACTTC
V gene: TRBV5-8; clone size: .; J gene: TRBJ1-5; D gene: .; CDR3 protein: CASSLFSNQPQHF; CDR3 DNA: TGTGCCAGCAGCTTGTTCAGCAATCAGCCCCAGCATTTT
V gene: TRBV19; clone size: .; J gene: TRBJ2-1; D gene: .; CDR3 protein: CASSIFRAGHNEQFF; CDR3 DNA: TGTGCCAGTAGTATTTTTCGAGCTGGGCACAATGAGCAGTTCTTC
V gene: TRBV7-2; clone size: .; J gene: TRBJ2-7; D gene: TRBD1; CDR3 protein: CASSLEGQDFYEQYF; CDR3 DNA: TGTGCCAGCAGCTTAGAAGGACAGGATTTTTACGAGCAGTACTTC
V gene: TRBV28; clone size: .; J gene: TRBJ2-5; D gene: .; CDR3 protein: CASREGIQETQYF; CDR3 DNA: TGTGCCAGCAGGGAAGGGATCCAGGAGACCCAGTACTTC